This T cell receptor (beta chain) was retrieved from a study of blood T cell repertoires in COVID-19. Whole-study context: The United States, Italy and Spain supplied acute and convalescent COVID-19 samples.

Profiled with immunoSEQ multiplex PCR; TCRdb holds only in-frame clones, not every one. Here the sample spans approximately 250,000 clones, around 90% being singletons. The trim removed 5 bases at V and 0 bases at J, leaving 6 bases unmatched. The CDR3 has 15 residues. Germline V gene sequence: CDR1 SGHNT, CDR2 YENEEA. The rearrangement uses TRBV11-3 and TRBJ2-7; 8 positions match TRBD2. The TCR originated in a man aged 35-49 years who had been exposed to COVID-19. Sequences were obtained from PBMCs or T cells enriched from blood (not recorded which). CDR3 in DNA: TGTGCCAGCAGCCTCAGCGGGAGTAGCTCCTACGAGCAGTACTTC. Its protein product is CASSLSGSSSYEQYF.